Below, 12 T cell receptor beta chains from the same sample are listed, as sequenced in a study of T cell clones after liver transplantation. The repertoire was sequenced with immunoSEQ multiplex PCR; TCRdb's copy has only in-frame clones and lacks some. The sample carries around 100,000 clones, about 86% recorded once. Sample: CD4+ T cells from blood, taken around 50 months after liver transplant. Every receptor here comes from a human patient who received a liver transplant. Some T cells may be transferred from the graft donor.

V is TRBV18 and J is TRBJ2-2; unclear D gene. The germline gives CDR1 KGHSH, CDR2 LQKENI. Trimming left V 5 bases short and J 4 bases short, with 5 bases between. The CDR3 runs to 12 residues. In nucleotides, the CDR3 is TGTGCCAGCTCAAACCGCACCGGGGAGCTGTTTTTT. It translates to CASSNRTGELFF.

The gene calls are TRBV5-1 and TRBJ2-1; 9 bases agree with TRBD2. The ends lost 1 base at V and 7 bases at J; junction bases unmatched: 9. Germline V lookup: CDR1 SGHRS, CDR2 YFSETQ. The CDR3 length is 16 residues. The CDR3 DNA follows: TGCGCCAGCAGCTTGCAAACCGGGACTAGCAGGAATGAGCAGTTCTTC. Translation: CASSLQTGTSRNEQFF.

The genes are TRBV18 and TRBJ2-5; 9 bases align to TRBD2. Trimming at V came to 8 bases and at J to 2 bases, leaving 3 bases not matched to a gene. The germline V gene encodes CDR1 KGHSH and CDR2 LQKENI. The CDR3 spans 13 residues. CDR3 protein: CASHTSGQETQYF. CDR3 DNA: TGTGCCAGCCATACTAGCGGGCAAGAGACCCAGTACTTC.

The V gene is TRBV2, the J gene TRBJ1-5; no definite D call. With 6 bases removed from V and 0 bases from J, the gap between germline ends came to 15 bases. Germline V gives CDR1 SNHLY, CDR2 FYNNEI. The CDR3 has 16 residues. CDR3 residues: CASRPKEGLSNQPQHF. The CDR3 DNA sequence: TGTGCCAGCAGGCCAAAAGAGGGCCTTAGCAATCAGCCCCAGCATTTT.

The rearrangement joins TRBV5-8 to TRBJ2-1; 7 bases fit TRBD1. The V gene end was trimmed by 6 bases and the J gene end by 5 bases; junction bases not matched to a gene: 11. The CDR3 has 15 residues. CDR1 and CDR2 (germline): SGHTS, YDEGEE. The DNA for the CDR3 is TGTGCCAGCACCCCCGGGACAGCCACGGACAATGAGCAGTTCTTC. It specifies CASTPGTATDNEQFF.

This chain uses TRBV28 with TRBJ1-2; weak D call: TRBD1 (6 bases). CDR1 and CDR2 from the germline V gene are MDHEN and SYDVKM. The CDR3 covers 14 residues. Trimming took 4 bases from V and 5 from J, leaving 14 bases between them. The CDR3 DNA reads as TGTGCCAGCAGTTCTACAGGGCCTCCGTATGGCTACACCTTC. Residues: CASSSTGPPYGYTF.

This clone was seen just once. The rearrangement uses TRBV7-3 and TRBJ1-1, with D unclear. The CDR3 contains 14 residues. Germline-derived CDR1 and CDR2 are SGHTA and FQGTGA. Trimming took 2 bases from V and 2 from J, leaving 9 bases between them. CDR3 coding DNA: TGTGCCAGCAGCTTAGACCCGGTTAACACTGAAGCTTTCTTT. It encodes CASSLDPVNTEAFF.

The genes are TRBV6-6 and TRBJ1-5, with no clear D. This CDR3 has 15 residues. Per the germline V gene, CDR1 is MNHNY and CDR2 is SVGAGI (reference sequence). V lost 7 bases, J lost 2 bases, and 15 bases lay in between. The CDR3, as DNA: TGTGCCAGCACCTACTCCGACGCTGGCAATCAGCCCCAGCATTTT. Amino acids: CASTYSDAGNQPQHF.

The rearrangement uses TRBV5-1 and TRBJ2-5, with D possibly TRBD1 on 6 matching bases. Trimming cost V 2 bases and J 4 bases, with 21 bases left between them. Germline values: CDR1 SGHRS, CDR2 YFSETQ. The CDR3 has 17 amino acids. DNA of the CDR3: TGCGCCAGCAGCTTAAGGGCCCGACTACTGGGGGCAGAGACCCAGTACTTC. Translating gives CASSLRARLLGAETQYF. The whole variable domain, remainder taken from reference TRBV5-1 and TRBJ2-5, is KAGVTQTPRYLIKTRGQQVTLSCSPISGHRSVSWYQQTPGQGLQFLFEYFSETQRNKGNFPGRFSGRQFSNSRSEMNVSTLELGDSALYLCASSLRARLLGAETQYFGPGTRLLVL.

The chain has TRBV6-6 and TRBJ2-5, with 11 bases identical to TRBD2. The J call may not be correct, given that the DNA end is closer to TRBJ2-7. The germline V gene has CDR1 MNHNY and CDR2 SVGAGI (reference sequence). This CDR3 comprises 15 residues. The CDR3 is CASTSTSGVSYEQYF. CDR3 nucleotide sequence: TGTGCCAGCACCTCGACTAGCGGGGTCTCCTACGAGCAGTACTTC.

This chain uses TRBV7-7 with TRBJ2-5; the D gene is possibly TRBD1 (5 bases). V was clipped by 1 base and J by 4 bases, with 13 bases between them. The CDR3 spans 15 residues. In germline, CDR1 is SSHAT, CDR2 FNYEAQ (reference sequence). The CDR3 DNA is TGTGCCAGCAGCTTAGAGCAGGGATTAACAGAGACCCAGTACTTC. Amino acids: CASSLEQGLTETQYF.

The V gene is TRBV7-2, the J gene TRBJ1-4; D is uncertain. The germline CDR1 and CDR2 sequences are SGHTA and FQGNSA. This CDR3 comprises 14 residues. V lost 2 bases to trimming and J lost 3 bases, with 7 bases between them. CDR3 in amino acids: CASSLSAPNEKLFF. In DNA, the CDR3 is TGTGCCAGCAGCTTATCAGCGCCTAATGAAAAACTGTTTTTT.